This T cell receptor beta chain appears in the sequencing data of a study of T cell responses to AZD1222 COVID-19 vaccine. Produced via immunoSEQ multiplex PCR; TCRdb's table is partial and in-frame only. Of 100,000 to 150,000 clones in the sample, roughly 90% were seen once. Between the trimmed V and J ends, which lost 5 bases and 2 bases, there was a span of 10 bases. The CDR3 is 13 residues long. Germline lookup yields CDR1 MNHEY and CDR2 SMNVEV (reference sequence). This material consisted of peripheral blood, taken on day 0 of AZD1222 vaccination. The sequence came from an adult in good health. The genes are TRBV27 and TRBJ2-7; unclear D gene. The CDR3: CASSPGLAYEQYF. The DNA for the CDR3 is TGTGCCAGCAGTCCCGGTCTGGCCTACGAGCAGTACTTC.